The 14 T cell receptor beta chains below come from one sample, sequenced in a study of T-cell memory formation after mild COVID-19. TCRdb itself ran the 5' RACE reads through MiXCR, one entry per CDR3 protein. The sample gives about 250,000 distinct CDR3 sequences, 15% of which show up once; about 2% is in the top ten. The sequenced sample was PBMCs or a T cell subset sorted from them (not recorded which). The receptors were gathered from an adult woman who had mild COVID-19 (a few samples of this study predate the infection). Cell type and time point are not known.

This clonotype was counted at least ten times. The V call is TRBV14, the J call TRBJ2-1, with no clear D. V was shortened by 1 base and J by 9 bases, with 10 bases between the two germline ends. Germline CDR1 is SGHDN and CDR2 is FVKESK. The CDR3 length is 13 residues. This CDR3 reads CASSQAFPAEQFF. DNA of the CDR3: TGTGCCAGCAGCCAAGCCTTCCCCGCTGAGCAGTTCTTC.

Comment on this clonotype: A read error may produce the germline difference seen at one junction end. The J gene is TRBJ2-2, the V gene TRBV18; 7 positions agree with TRBD1. Germline-derived CDR1 and CDR2 are KGHSH and LQKENI. This CDR3 contains 14 residues. DNA for the CDR3: TGTGCCAGCAACGAACAGGGGAACGCCGGGGAGCTGTTTTTT. As protein: CASNEQGNAGELFF.

The chain uses TRBV12-3 or TRBV12-4 and TRBJ2-1; tentatively, D is TRBD1 (5 bases). Between the trimmed V and J ends, which lost 2 bases and 0 bases, there was a span of 8 bases. The CDR3 has 15 residues. CDR3 DNA: TGTGCCAGCAGTTTAAGGGGTGCCTCCTACAATGAGCAGTTCTTC. Translated: CASSLRGASYNEQFF.

The CDR3 is CASSLSGGARANTGELFF. In nucleotides, the CDR3 is TGTGCCAGCAGCTTAAGCGGGGGGGCAAGGGCGAACACCGGGGAGCTGTTTTTT. The chain uses TRBV5-4 and TRBJ2-2, with TRBD2 matching over 10 bases. The CDR3 extends over 18 amino acids. Germline CDR1 reads SGHNT; CDR2 reads YYREEE (reference sequence). The V segment lost 2 bases and the J segment 0 bases; nucleotides outside the gene matches: 7.

The CDR3: CASCKSGVYEQYF. Written as DNA, the CDR3 is TGTGCCAGCTGCAAGTCCGGTGTCTACGAGCAGTACTTC. The genes are TRBV12-3 or TRBV12-4 and TRBJ2-7, with D unclear. The CDR3 spans 13 residues. The V end lost 8 bases, the J end lost 3 bases, and 14 bases lay between the germline ends.

V is TRBV29-1 and J is TRBJ1-1; D unclear. Deletions cut 7 bases from V and 6 bases from J, with 27 bases between. The germline V gene encodes CDR1 SQVTM and CDR2 ANQGSEA. This CDR3 has 16 amino acids. The CDR3 reads CSAASAVRRAGAEAFF. The CDR3 DNA follows: TGCAGCGCCGCGTCGGCGGTACGGAGGGCGGGTGCTGAAGCTTTCTTT.

In its sample, this clonotype was seen many times. The genes are TRBV20-1 and TRBJ1-1; weak D call: TRBD1 (6 bases). Germline V CDR1 and CDR2: DFQATT, SNEGSKA (reference sequence). The V and J ends lost 6 bases and 1 base respectively, with 12 bases between them. This CDR3 has 13 amino acids. The CDR3 sequence: CSAGGGWNTEAFF. In DNA form, the CDR3 reads TGCAGTGCAGGGGGAGGGTGGAACACTGAAGCTTTCTTT.

This clonotype was picked up a small number of times. The chain links TRBV6-6 to TRBJ1-4; 10 nucleotides align to TRBD1. CDR3 size: 14 residues. Looked up from germline, CDR1 is MNHNY and CDR2 is SVGAGI (reference sequence). Germline trimming cut 6 bases from V and 7 bases from J; bases unmatched to any gene: 5. CDR3 coding DNA: TGTGCCAGCAGGAGACAGGGGGCTTCTGAAAAACTGTTTTTT. Protein: CASRRQGASEKLFF.

This clonotype was detected only a few times. The J gene is TRBJ1-1, the V gene TRBV3-1; D is possibly TRBD1 (5 bases). Looked up from germline, CDR1 is LGHDT and CDR2 is YNNKEL (reference sequence). This CDR3 spans 12 amino acids. V lost 8 bases and J lost 7, with 14 bases in between. CDR3: CASGRGDVEAFF. CDR3 in DNA: TGTGCCAGCGGTCGGGGGGACGTTGAAGCTTTCTTT. The full variable domain, in which reference TRBV3-1 and TRBJ1-1 provide the parts outside the CDR3, is DTAVSQTPKYLVTQMGNDKSIKCEQNLGHDTMYWYKQDSKKFLKIMFSYNNKELIINETVPNRFSPKSPDKAHLNLHINSLELGDSAVYFCASGRGDVEAFFGQGTRLTVV.

The gene calls are TRBV9 and TRBJ1-6, with D perhaps TRBD1 (5 bases). The CDR3 is 15 amino acids. Germline V gene data show CDR1 as SGDLS and CDR2 as YYNGEE. The ends were cut back, 5 bases at V and 4 bases at J, with 13 bases in the middle. This CDR3 reads CASSPGTGYNSPLHF. CDR3 sequence (DNA): TGTGCCAGCAGTCCCGGGACCGGATATAATTCACCCCTCCACTTT. Complete variable domain (other parts from reference TRBV9 and TRBJ1-6): DSGVTQTPKHLITATGQRVTLRCSPRSGDLSVYWYQQSLDQGLQFLIQYYNGEERAKGNILERFSAQQFPDLHSELNLSSLELGDSALYFCASSPGTGYNSPLHFGNGTRLTVT.

Comment on this clonotype: At one end, the junction sequence differs from germline, possibly due to a read error. The V gene is TRBV12-3 or TRBV12-4, the J gene TRBJ1-6, with D maybe TRBD1 (5 bases). CDR3 size: 13 residues. CDR3 loop: CASSQTGVSPLRF. The CDR3 nucleotides are TGTGCCAGCAGCCAAACGGGGGTCTCACCCCTCCGCTTT.

This clonotype has just one count. V and J are TRBV6-6 and TRBJ1-2; D uncertain. V shed 2 bases and J shed 6 bases, with 16 bases lying between them. There are 15 residues in the CDR3. Germline assignment: CDR1 MNHNY and CDR2 SVGAGI (reference sequence). This chain's CDR3 is CASSYPGSLPDGYTF. As DNA, the CDR3 is TGTGCCAGCAGTTACCCCGGGTCCCTACCGGATGGCTACACCTTC.

The chain has TRBV11-3 and TRBJ1-2, with D uncertain. CDR3 length: 12 amino acids. Germline values: CDR1 SGHNT, CDR2 YENEEA. Between the trimmed V and J ends, which lost 3 bases and 7 bases, there was a span of 9 bases. The DNA for the CDR3 is TGTGCCAGCAGCTTGGACTATCGTGGCTACACCTTC. Its translation is CASSLDYRGYTF.

V and J are TRBV24-1 and TRBJ2-2; D gene unclear. The CDR3 consists of 12 residues. V dropped 5 bases and J dropped 6 bases, with 6 bases sitting between them. The germline V gene encodes CDR1 KGHDR and CDR2 SFDVKD. DNA of the CDR3: TGTGCCACCAGTGGAGGTCCCGGGGAGCTGTTTTTT. Translating it yields CATSGGPGELFF.